The 25 T cell receptor beta chains in this list originate from one sample, sequenced in a study of lymphopenia after photon versus proton radiotherapy. The repertoire was sequenced with immunoSEQ multiplex PCR; TCRdb's copy has only in-frame clones and lacks some. The sample carries fewer than 45,000 clones, just over 85% recorded once. Specimen: peripheral blood, collected from a patient treated with proton-based radiotherapy. Receptor source: a woman aged 65 to 85 with pancreatic cancer. Some clones in this sample may be carry-over from other donors' samples.

This sequence joins TRBV21-1 and TRBJ2-4; the tabulated D call, TRBD1, remains unverified against the DNA. TRBV21-1 is a listed pseudogene. This CDR3 comprises 14 residues. The CDR3 region is CASIRQGTKNIQYF. In nucleotides, the CDR3 is TGTGCCAGCATCAGACAGGGGACCAAAAACATTCAGTACTTC.

The chain has TRBV19 and TRBJ1-2; possible D gene TRBD1, 6 bases. Germline V CDR1 and CDR2: LNHDA, SQIVND (reference sequence). The V end was cut by 5 bases, the J end by 6 bases, with 13 bases between. This CDR3 has 13 residues. This CDR3 is CASSLQGKDGYTF. The CDR3 DNA is TGTGCCAGTAGTCTACAGGGTAAGGATGGCTACACCTTC.

V and J are TRBV27 and TRBJ1-4; perhaps TRBD1 as D (5 bases). Deletions cut 3 bases from V and 2 bases from J, with 16 bases between. Germline lookup yields CDR1 MNHEY and CDR2 SMNVEV (reference sequence). The length of the CDR3 is 17 residues. The CDR3 nucleotides read TGTGCCAGCAGTTTCGGCAGGGTAGGGACTACTAATGAAAAACTGTTTTTT. Protein: CASSFGRVGTTNEKLFF.

This clone was seen a handful of times. The chain uses TRBV19 and TRBJ1-1; D gene uncertain. The V and J ends lost 5 bases and 6 bases respectively, with 10 bases between them. The germline V gene encodes CDR1 LNHDA and CDR2 SQIVND (reference sequence). The CDR3 runs 12 residues. This CDR3 is CASSPQSSEAFF. The CDR3 region has the DNA TGTGCCAGTAGTCCCCAGAGTTCTGAAGCTTTCTTT.

In DNA, the CDR3 is TGTGCCAGCAGCTTCCCTGGGACAGGCATGAACACTGAAGCTTTCTTT. This encodes CASSFPGTGMNTEAFF. The V gene is TRBV5-4, the J gene TRBJ1-1; TRBD1 agrees at 8 bases. Germline V CDR1 and CDR2: SGHNT, YYREEE (reference sequence). The CDR3 extends over 16 amino acids. J was trimmed by 0 bases and V by 2 bases; bases with no gene match: 6. The full variable domain, in which reference TRBV5-4 and TRBJ1-1 provide the parts outside the CDR3, is ETGVTQSPTHLIKTRGQQVTLRCSSQSGHNTVSWYQQALGQGPQFIFQYYREEENGRGNFPPRFSGLQFPNYSSELNVNALELDDSALYLCASSFPGTGMNTEAFFGQGTRLTVV.

The V gene is TRBV6-1, the J gene TRBJ1-4; D remains ambiguous. The CDR3 loop spans 17 amino acids. Looked up from germline, CDR1 is MNHNS and CDR2 is SASEGT. V was shortened by 3 bases and J by 0 bases, with 14 bases between the two germline ends. CDR3 DNA sequence: TGTGCCAGCAGTGAGCGATCGGGGAGGGCAACTAATGAAAAACTGTTTTTT. Translating it yields CASSERSGRATNEKLFF.

This sequence joins TRBV4-1 and TRBJ2-5; 8 bases line up with TRBD2. The CDR3 loop spans 16 amino acids. Looked up from germline, CDR1 is MGHRA and CDR2 is YSYEKL. Germline trimming cut 3 bases from V and 1 base from J; bases unmatched to any gene: 7. Here the CDR3 reads CASSHGGGRFQETQYF. CDR3 DNA sequence: TGCGCCAGCAGCCACGGGGGGGGGAGGTTCCAAGAGACCCAGTACTTC.

The V and J genes are TRBV13 and TRBJ2-7; maybe TRBD1 (5 bases). The ends were cut back, 4 bases at V and 6 bases at J, with 10 bases in the middle. This CDR3 comprises 12 residues. The germline gives CDR1 PRHDT, CDR2 FYEKMQ (reference sequence). CDR3 nucleotides: TGTGCCAGCAGCTATACTACAGGCGAGCAGTACTTC. Encoded protein: CASSYTTGEQYF.

The rearrangement uses TRBV11-3 and TRBJ2-2; weak D call: TRBD1 (5 bases). CDR3 length: 14 amino acids. The V gene lost 4 bases and the J gene lost 6 bases, with 12 bases spanning the gap. Germline CDR1 is SGHNT and CDR2 is YENEEA. This CDR3 reads CASSYPGLSGELFF. The CDR3 coding sequence is TGTGCCAGCAGCTATCCAGGGTTATCCGGGGAGCTGTTTTTT.

The chain employs TRBV11-2 and TRBJ2-2; the D gene is possibly TRBD1 (5 bases). The CDR3 totals 14 residues. Germline CDR1 reads SGHAT; CDR2 reads FQNNGV. With 6 bases removed from V and 1 base from J, the gap between germline ends came to 9 bases. The CDR3: CASSFGQNTGELFF. DNA for the CDR3: TGTGCCAGCAGTTTCGGACAGAACACCGGGGAGCTGTTTTTT. The full variable domain, in which reference TRBV11-2 and TRBJ2-2 provide the parts outside the CDR3, is EAGVAQSPRYKIIEKRQSVAFWCNPISGHATLYWYQQILGQGPKLLIQFQNNGVVDDSQLPKDRFSAERLKGVDSTLKIQPAKLEDSAVYLCASSFGQNTGELFFGEGSRLTVL.

The V call is TRBV5-1, the J call TRBJ2-2, with D tentatively TRBD2 (5 bases). Germline V gives CDR1 SGHRS, CDR2 YFSETQ. The CDR3 loop spans 15 amino acids. The ends were cut back, 0 bases at V and 5 bases at J, with 11 bases in the middle. The CDR3 is CASSLAPRGTGELFF. Here the CDR3 DNA reads TGCGCCAGCAGCTTGGCCCCCCGAGGGACCGGGGAGCTGTTTTTT.

The genes are TRBV11-2 and TRBJ2-3; D unclear. V was trimmed by 6 bases and J by 5 bases, leaving 12 bases between them. CDR3 size: 13 residues. Looked up from germline, CDR1 is SGHAT and CDR2 is FQNNGV. The CDR3 sequence: CASRIVGVDTQYF. Written as DNA, the CDR3 is TGTGCCAGCAGGATCGTGGGTGTAGATACGCAGTATTTT. Using reference TRBV11-2 and TRBJ2-3 for the parts outside the CDR3, the full variable domain is EAGVAQSPRYKIIEKRQSVAFWCNPISGHATLYWYQQILGQGPKLLIQFQNNGVVDDSQLPKDRFSAERLKGVDSTLKIQPAKLEDSAVYLCASRIVGVDTQYFGPGTRLTVL.

This clone appeared once. The chain recombines TRBV15 with TRBJ2-6; D may be TRBD1 or TRBD2 (6 bases each). V gave up 2 bases and J gave up 4 bases, with 15 bases separating them. Germline lookup yields CDR1 LNHNV and CDR2 YYDKDF (reference sequence). This CDR3 is built from 17 residues. The CDR3 region is CATSRFSGEAGANVLTF. In DNA form, the CDR3 reads TGTGCCACCAGCAGATTTTCAGGGGAGGCCGGGGCCAACGTCCTGACTTTC.

This chain links TRBV28 with TRBJ1-1; TRBD1 agrees at 11 bases. The CDR3 runs 19 residues. With 2 bases clipped from V and 5 bases from J, the junction kept 16 bases outside the gene matches. Germline V gives CDR1 MDHEN, CDR2 SYDVKM. The CDR3 DNA reads as TGTGCCAGCAGTTTAAGGGACAGGGGGTTTGTGAGGGTGAGGACTGAAGCTTTCTTT. Amino acid sequence: CASSLRDRGFVRVRTEAFF.

The chain couples TRBV10-3 to TRBJ2-7, with D possibly matching TRBD2 (7 bases). The CDR3 length is 14 residues. Trimming took off 4 bases at V and 2 bases at J, with 12 bases between the two ends. Germline CDR1 ENHRY, CDR2 SYGVKD. The CDR3, as DNA: TGTGCCATCAGTGGTAGGGGGGGGCCCTACGAGCAGTACTTC. The encoded protein is CAISGRGGPYEQYF.

This sequence joins TRBV7-2 and TRBJ1-1; D is perhaps TRBD1 (5 bases). This CDR3 region has 15 residues. The germline V gene has CDR1 SGHTA and CDR2 FQGNSA. V lost 1 base and J 0 bases, leaving 9 bases between the germline ends. CDR3 sequence reads: CASSLEGRLNTEAFF. CDR3 nucleotide sequence: TGTGCCAGCAGCTTAGAGGGACGGTTGAACACTGAAGCTTTCTTT.

This rearrangement joins TRBV25-1 to TRBJ1-1; tentatively, D is TRBD1 (6 bases). Germline V gene sequence: CDR1 MGHDK, CDR2 SYGVNS. Trimming pared 4 bases from V and 2 bases from J, leaving 8 bases between. The CDR3 covers 13 residues. This chain's CDR3 is CASSVGHNTEAFF. DNA of the CDR3: TGTGCCAGCAGTGTGGGACATAACACTGAAGCTTTCTTT.

This clone appeared a single time. V gene TRBV28 combines with J gene TRBJ2-3; D may be TRBD1 or TRBD2 (5 bases each). This CDR3 has 12 amino acids. Germline-derived CDR1 and CDR2 are MDHEN and SYDVKM. The V gene lost 3 bases and the J gene lost 9 bases, with 10 bases spanning the gap. The CDR3: CASSFGTLTQYF. CDR3 in DNA: TGTGCCAGCAGTTTTGGGACCCTCACGCAGTATTTT.

This chain connects TRBV7-9 to TRBJ2-3; perhaps TRBD2 as D (6 bases). The germline V gene encodes CDR1 SEHNR and CDR2 FQNEAQ (reference sequence). Between the trimmed V and J ends, which lost 2 bases and 6 bases, there was a span of 15 bases. The CDR3 runs 15 residues. The CDR3 region is CASSLRSASADTQYF. In DNA, the CDR3 is TGTGCCAGCAGCTTACGTTCGGCTAGCGCGGATACGCAGTATTTT.

The sample holds one count of this clone. This chain connects TRBV5-1 to TRBJ2-5; 15 nucleotides align to TRBD2. CDR3 size: 18 residues. The germline V gene encodes CDR1 SGHRS and CDR2 YFSETQ. V lost 4 bases to trimming and J lost 1 base; unmatched junction nucleotides: 8. The CDR3 sequence: CASSTGLAGGSFQETQYF. CDR3 in DNA: TGCGCCAGCAGCACCGGACTAGCGGGAGGGTCTTTCCAAGAGACCCAGTACTTC.

The chain links TRBV10-3 to TRBJ1-6; D gene ambiguous. Trimming cost V 4 bases and J 5 bases, with 15 bases left between them. CDR1 and CDR2 from the germline V gene are ENHRY and SYGVKD. The CDR3 is 16 amino acids. CDR3 region: CAISAVGSSNNSPLHF. The CDR3 DNA reads as TGTGCCATCAGTGCCGTAGGGTCTTCCAATAATTCACCCCTCCACTTT.

The chain links TRBV5-1 to TRBJ2-2; D is undetermined. CDR3 length: 13 amino acids. Germline V gene data show CDR1 as SGHRS and CDR2 as YFSETQ. CDR3 residues: CASSTWGTGELFF. As DNA, the CDR3 is TGCGCTTCATCGACTTGGGGAACCGGGGAGCTGTTTTTT. The complete variable domain, with remaining parts taken from reference TRBV5-1 and TRBJ2-2, reads KAGVTQTPRYLIKTRGQQVTLSCSPISGHRSVSWYQQTPGQGLQFLFEYFSETQRNKGNFPGRFSGRQFSNSRSEMNVSTLELGDSALYLCASSTWGTGELFFGEGSRLTVL.

The chain carries TRBV10-1 and TRBJ1-6, with 7 bases identical to TRBD1. Germline-derived CDR1 and CDR2 are WNHNN and SYGVQD (reference sequence). Trimming cost V 2 bases and J 7 bases; bases outside gene matches: 5. The CDR3 extends over 15 amino acids. CDR3 nucleotide sequence: TGCGCCAGCAGTGAGGGAACAGGGGTGAATTCACCCCTCCACTTT. Translation: CASSEGTGVNSPLHF.

The chain joins TRBV28 to TRBJ2-5; perhaps TRBD1 as D (5 bases). This CDR3 is 15 amino acids long. The V and J ends lost 6 bases and 1 base respectively, with 15 bases between them. Germline lookup yields CDR1 MDHEN and CDR2 SYDVKM. The CDR3: CASSRQGPIQETQYF. Here the CDR3 DNA reads TGTGCCAGCAGCAGGCAGGGCCCCATCCAAGAGACCCAGTACTTC.

The chain employs TRBV30 and TRBJ2-7; a weak D match, TRBD2 (5 bases). V dropped 4 bases and J dropped 0 bases, with 7 bases sitting between them. The CDR3 totals 12 residues. The germline CDR1 and CDR2 sequences are GTSNPN and SVGIG (reference sequence). DNA of the CDR3: TGTGCCTGGATGGCGGGCTCCTACGAGCAGTACTTC. Encoded protein: CAWMAGSYEQYF.